The present TCR beta chain was sequenced within a study of blood T cell repertoires in COVID-19 (dated by TCRdb to 2020 to 2022). In the study overall: Samples from collaborators originated in the United States, Italy and Spain and spanned both the acute and convalescent phases of COVID-19. The material from the prospective study consisted of cDNA or gDNA derived from T cells, B-cell-depleted T cells, or PBMCs. Deeply sampled blood TCRbeta repertoires from subjects exposed to, actively infected with, or recovered from COVID-19 were included in the dataset. A freely available public database, intended as a resource for researchers studying the immune response to SARS-CoV-2, is where the repertoires were released. Samples came from the ongoing ImmuneRACE study (first 160 participants) plus 1,254 subjects from 6 global collaborators. A de-identified subject ID, COVID-19 status, age in years and sex were almost always included in the sample metadata. Where HLA class I and class II types were available, the types were taken from metadata supplied by the sample provider, not from assay-based typing.

One collaborating source in Seattle enrolled patients during active infection and followed them longitudinally through the course of disease. Collaborating institutions collected whole blood in K2EDTA tubes following their own protocols. For TCRbeta analysis, collaborator samples were shipped as frozen whole blood, as isolated PBMCs, or as DNA extracted from either sample type. TCRbeta CDR3 regions were amplified from genomic DNA using the immunoSEQ Assay, a bias-controlled multiplex PCR. The authors' pipeline ran thus. Within the assay, amplification of reference gene primers was used to estimate how many nucleated cells each sample contained. To quantify the absolute abundance of each unique TCRbeta CDR3 rearrangement, sequence reads were collapsed and filtered. Productive Simpson clonality was computed per sample as the square root of Simpson's diversity index over productive rearrangements. Drawn from immuneACCESS, this table holds only the in-frame rearrangements with V and J called that TCRdb kept. Clones are partly lost; checked studies trace under half to an unresolved V gene and leave the rest unexplained. V and J calls and clone size are given by that table; D and trimming were obtained from the DNA. The sample table contains about 370,000 clones; only one count was recorded for 80% to 90% of them. The ten biggest clones cover about 2.9% of the sample.

Study-level results and caveats: The amount of clinical and demographic metadata varied by source and participant and was provided uncurated.

This clone showed up just once. It lacks a known antigen. No base quality information exists; no much larger clone differs at one position. Including cysteine and phenylalanine, the CDR3 has 16 amino acids. CDR3 DNA is the only sequence kept; it has 48 bases, read in frame from the first base. After removal of 6 bases from V and 3 bases from J, the junction retains 11 bases not matched to a gene. As encoded in the germline V gene, CDR1 is KGHSH while CDR2 is LQKENI. The clonotype was recovered from a woman in her thirties with COVID-19, enrolled during active disease. Recombination linked TRBV18 to TRBJ2-3; 8 bases in the junction line up with TRBD1. The sample consisted of peripheral blood. The DNA reads as follows: TGTGCCAGCTCCCTCACACGGCAGGGGGCTACAGATACGCAGTATTTT. It specifies CASSLTRQGATDTQYF.